The next 23 T cell receptor beta chains were all read from a single sample in a study of OX40 agonist ivuxolimab in advanced cancers. Generated by immunoSEQ multiplex PCR, the TCRdb table keeps only in-frame clones and is missing some. The sample carries approximately 22,000 clones, roughly 84% recorded once. Here the sequenced sample was CD4+ or CD8+ T cells sorted from blood, taken in a trial of the OX40 agonist ivuxolimab. The receptors here all came from an adult with an advanced solid tumor such as melanoma, head and neck, liver or kidney cancer.

This sequence joins TRBV6-4 and TRBJ2-3; 8 bases map to TRBD1. The CDR3 consists of 15 residues. V dropped 4 bases and J dropped 4; count of bases not matched to a gene: 7. From germline, CDR1 is MRHNA and CDR2 SNTAGT. This CDR3 is CASSGKAGGSDTQYF. CDR3 DNA sequence: TGTGCCAGCAGTGGAAAGGCAGGGGGCTCAGATACGCAGTATTTT.

This clone was observed a few times. This rearrangement joins TRBV13 to TRBJ1-1, with unresolved D. The CDR3 has 12 amino acids. With 5 bases removed from V and 3 bases from J, the gap between germline ends came to 7 bases. CDR1 is PRHDT, CDR2 FYEKMQ, per germline (reference sequence). In DNA, the CDR3 is TGTGCCAGCAGCAGAGGCTACACTGAAGCTTTCTTT. Translation gives CASSRGYTEAFF.

This sequence joins TRBV28 and TRBJ2-7; possible D gene TRBD1, 5 bases. This CDR3 is 14 amino acids long. CDR1 MDHEN and CDR2 SYDVKM come from the germline V gene. Between the trimmed V and J ends, which lost 8 bases and 0 bases, there was a span of 14 bases. CDR3 sequence reads: CASLMRQNSYEQYF. The CDR3 nucleotides read TGTGCCAGCTTGATGCGACAGAACTCCTACGAGCAGTACTTC.

The chain recombines TRBV7-9 with TRBJ2-3, with 11 bases lining up with TRBD2. This CDR3 has 15 residues. Germline CDR1 is SEHNR and CDR2 is FQNEAQ (reference sequence). V gave up 5 bases and J gave up 1 base; unmatched junction bases: 2. CDR3 sequence: CASSQTSGGTDTQYF. CDR3 nucleotides: TGTGCCAGCAGCCAGACTAGCGGGGGCACAGATACGCAGTATTTT.

This rearrangement joins TRBV7-6 to TRBJ2-7; D might be TRBD2 (5 bases). This CDR3 region has 13 residues. V gave up 5 bases and J gave up 6 bases, with 14 bases separating them. Germline V gene data show CDR1 as SGHVS and CDR2 as FNYEAQ. The CDR3 DNA reads as TGTGCCAGCAGCCCGGTACTAGTAGGCGAGCAGTACTTC. Its protein is CASSPVLVGEQYF.

The rearrangement uses TRBV20-1 and TRBJ2-7; D remains ambiguous. The germline V gene has CDR1 DFQATT and CDR2 SNEGSKA (reference sequence). The CDR3 runs 10 residues. Trimming stripped 5 bases from V and 4 bases from J, with 6 bases between. The CDR3 nucleotides read TGCAGTGCTGGGCCGTACGAGCAGTACTTC. Its protein is CSAGPYEQYF.

V usage is TRBV30 and J usage is TRBJ2-1, with a weak D call TRBD2 (5 bases). The V gene lost 0 bases and the J gene lost 4 bases, with 7 bases spanning the gap. Germline V CDR1 and CDR2: GTSNPN, SVGIG (reference sequence). The CDR3 has 13 residues. The CDR3, as DNA: TGTGCCTGGAGTGTACGCGGGTACAATGAGCAGTTCTTC. Protein: CAWSVRGYNEQFF. Drawing the rest from reference TRBV30 and TRBJ2-1, the complete variable domain is SQTIHQWPATLVQPVGSPLSLECTVEGTSNPNLYWYRQAAGRGLQLLFYSVGIGQISSEVPQNLSASRPQDRQFILSSKKLLLSDSGFYLCAWSVRGYNEQFFGPGTRLTVL.

The V call is TRBV15, the J call TRBJ1-5; D may be TRBD1 (6 bases). V dropped 7 bases and J dropped 4 bases, with 11 bases sitting between them. Germline CDR1 is LNHNV and CDR2 is YYDKDF (reference sequence). The CDR3 covers 13 residues. Here the CDR3 DNA reads TGTGCCACCACTAACAGGGAGAATCAGCCCCAGCATTTT. Amino acid sequence: CATTNRENQPQHF.

The chain combines TRBV7-9 with TRBJ2-7; either TRBD1 or TRBD2 may supply D (5 bases each). CDR1 and CDR2 (germline): SEHNR, FQNEAQ (reference sequence). Between the trimmed V and J ends, which lost 1 base and 2 bases, there was a span of 15 bases. CDR3 length: 16 amino acids. For the CDR3, the DNA is TGTGCCAGCAGCTTAGGGGACCCCTTGTGGACCTACGAGCAGTACTTC. Amino acids: CASSLGDPLWTYEQYF.

The chain has TRBV29-1 and TRBJ2-3; no reliable D call. Trimming cost V 5 bases and J 2 bases, with 14 bases left between them. Germline CDR1 and CDR2: SQVTM and ANQGSEA. This CDR3 contains 14 residues. CDR3 region: CSVLTLFDTDTQYF. CDR3 in DNA: TGCAGCGTTTTGACCTTATTTGACACAGATACGCAGTATTTT.

V is TRBV5-6 and J is TRBJ1-3; D uncertain. From germline, CDR1 is SGHDT and CDR2 YYEEEE. The CDR3 runs to 14 residues. Trimming took off 1 base at V and 1 base at J, with 6 bases between the two ends. CDR3 DNA sequence: TGTGCCAGCAGCTTGTCCAGGTCTGGAAACACCATATATTTT. This translates into CASSLSRSGNTIYF.

The rearrangement links TRBV6-5 to TRBJ2-4, with 11 bases identical to TRBD2. Germline-derived CDR1 and CDR2 are MNHEY and SVGAGI. Trimming cost V 5 bases and J 5 bases; bases outside gene matches: 2. The CDR3 runs 14 residues. CDR3 protein: CASSQLAGENIQYF. Here the CDR3 DNA reads TGTGCCAGCAGTCAACTAGCGGGGGAAAACATTCAGTACTTC.

The rearrangement uses TRBV28 and TRBJ2-7; 8 bases map to TRBD2. The trim removed 6 bases at V and 5 bases at J, leaving 9 bases unmatched. Germline-derived CDR1 and CDR2 are MDHEN and SYDVKM. CDR3 length equals 14 residues. This chain's CDR3 is CASSRRLAIHEQYF. CDR3 in DNA: TGTGCCAGCAGCCGACGACTAGCGATCCACGAGCAGTACTTC. Drawing the rest from reference TRBV28 and TRBJ2-7, the complete variable domain is DVKVTQSSRYLVKRTGEKVFLECVQDMDHENMFWYRQDPGLGLRLIYFSYDVKMKEKGDIPEGYSVSREKKERFSLILESASTNQTSMYLCASSRRLAIHEQYFGPGTRLTVT.

The chain recombines TRBV6-4 with TRBJ1-1; unclear D gene. This CDR3 contains 13 residues. Germline CDR1 is MRHNA and CDR2 is SNTAGT. V was trimmed by 2 bases and J by 4 bases, leaving 8 bases between them. CDR3 region: CASSDMAGTEAFF. The CDR3, as DNA: TGTGCCAGCAGTGACATGGCCGGCACTGAAGCTTTCTTT.

This clone was detected once. J is TRBJ1-3 and V is TRBV6-5, with D unclear. V was shortened by 6 bases and J by 4 bases, with 10 bases between the two germline ends. The CDR3 is 13 residues long. Germline V gene lookup returns CDR1 MNHEY and CDR2 SVGAGI. The CDR3 protein is CASSQALGNTIYF. CDR3 nucleotides: TGTGCCAGCAGCCAGGCACTGGGAAACACCATATATTTT.

This clone was counted only a few times. This same CDR3 is encoded by further DNA sequences in the sample. This chain uses TRBV6-4 with TRBJ2-3; D is uncertain. The V end lost 3 bases, the J end lost 3 bases, and 10 bases lay between the germline ends. The CDR3 is 14 amino acids. Germline V CDR1 and CDR2: MRHNA, SNTAGT. The chain's CDR3 is CASSDRAETDTQYF. The CDR3 coding sequence is TGTGCCAGCAGTGATCGAGCAGAGACAGATACGCAGTATTTT.

J is TRBJ2-3 and V is TRBV10-1; 10 bases fit TRBD2. The CDR3 runs to 15 residues. Trimming cost V 6 bases and J 0 bases; bases outside gene matches: 3. CDR1 and CDR2 (germline): WNHNN, SYGVQD (reference sequence). The DNA for the CDR3 is TGCGCCAGCAGCCAGACTAGCGGGAGCACAGATACGCAGTATTTT. It specifies CASSQTSGSTDTQYF.

The genes are TRBV7-6 and TRBJ2-1; 10 nucleotides align to TRBD2. Germline CDR1 and CDR2: SGHVS and FNYEAQ. V shed 5 bases, J shed 6 bases, and the junction held 10 bases outside the gene matches. The length of the CDR3 is 16 residues. DNA of the CDR3: TGTGCCAGCAGCGCCTTAGCGGGAGGTCTTTCCAATGAGCAGTTCTTC. Translation: CASSALAGGLSNEQFF.

V is TRBV6-6 and J is TRBJ1-2, with D tentatively TRBD1 (6 bases). Trimming stripped 5 bases from V and 6 bases from J, with 16 bases between. The CDR3 has 14 amino acids. Germline lookup yields CDR1 MNHNY and CDR2 SVGAGI (reference sequence). CDR3 sequence reads: CASSPLVSGDGYTF. The CDR3 DNA sequence: TGTGCCAGCAGTCCACTCGTCTCAGGGGATGGCTACACCTTC.

This clone was counted a few times. The chain links TRBV12-5 to TRBJ2-2, with D possibly matching TRBD1 (6 bases). The V and J ends lost 6 bases and 2 bases respectively, with 10 bases between them. This CDR3 region has 14 residues. The germline CDR1 and CDR2 sequences are LGHNT and FRNRAP. The CDR3 spells CASGLGTNTGELFF. DNA of the CDR3: TGTGCTAGTGGCCTGGGGACAAACACCGGGGAGCTGTTTTTT.

This chain uses TRBV7-9 with TRBJ1-5; possibly TRBD1 for D (5 bases). The CDR3 runs to 16 residues. Trimming removed 6 bases from V and 7 bases from J, with 22 bases in between. Per the germline V gene, CDR1 is SEHNR and CDR2 is FQNEAQ (reference sequence). The DNA for the CDR3 is TGTGCCAGCAGTATAGCGGGACTGGGGCGGGAACAGCCCCAGCATTTT. It encodes CASSIAGLGREQPQHF.

J is TRBJ2-7 and V is TRBV5-6, with D uncertain. Per the germline V gene, CDR1 is SGHDT and CDR2 is YYEEEE. V lost 4 bases and J 0 bases, leaving 11 bases between the germline ends. The CDR3 totals 14 residues. The CDR3 loop reads CASSLTSSSYEQYF. The CDR3 DNA is TGTGCCAGCAGCCTAACATCAAGCTCCTACGAGCAGTACTTC.

The V call is TRBV30, the J call TRBJ2-1; either TRBD1 or TRBD2 may supply D (5 bases each). CDR3 length equals 16 residues. Germline assignment: CDR1 GTSNPN and CDR2 SVGIG (reference sequence). The germline V and J ends were trimmed by 8 bases and 0 bases, with 20 bases remaining between them. CDR3 protein: CARDADLGDSYNEQFF. The CDR3 bases are TGTGCCCGAGACGCCGACCTGGGGGACTCCTACAATGAGCAGTTCTTC.